A selection of T cell receptor beta chains follows, all from one sample in a study of T-cell memory formation after mild COVID-19. TCRdb used MiXCR to reprocess the 5' RACE reads, holding one entry per CDR3 protein. This sample has over 450,000 distinct CDR3 sequences; roughly 20% occur once, and the top ten carry under 15%. What was sequenced was PBMCs or a T cell subset sorted from them (not recorded which). These receptors were obtained from an adult woman who had mild COVID-19 (a few samples of this study predate the infection). Cell type and time point are not known. CDR3s include the opening cysteine and the closing phenylalanine or tryptophan. A D gene is named only where the DNA matches it firmly. Size tells how often a clone was seen (once, few, many) or the class of an expanded clone, and some rows leave it out.

clone size,D gene,J gene,V gene,CDR3 protein
few,-,TRBJ2-7,TRBV12-3/TRBV12-4,CASSPGVQGGHEQYF
few,-,TRBJ2-2,TRBV6-2/TRBV6-3,CASGPQGNTGELFF
few,TRBD2,TRBJ2-1,TRBV12-3/TRBV12-4,CASRPRTGGYNEQFF
-,TRBD1,TRBJ1-2,TRBV27,CASSFDRVNYTF
-,-,TRBJ2-3,TRBV24-1,CATSDPGRTDTQYF
-,-,TRBJ2-5,TRBV11-3,CASSLSQSEETQYF
-,-,TRBJ2-3,TRBV13,CASSLAGSPDTQYF
once,-,TRBJ2-7,TRBV6-1,CASREQGVSYEQYF
few,TRBD2,TRBJ2-1,TRBV7-6,CASSLGRTSSYNEQFF
-,-,TRBJ2-2,TRBV19,CASTTPRPTNTGELFF
few,-,TRBJ2-7,TRBV12-3/TRBV12-4,CASSLSNLGYEQYF
-,-,TRBJ1-1,TRBV6-5,CASSYRLNTEAFF
-,TRBD2,TRBJ2-1,TRBV6-9,CASSYGPGGEMSSYNEQFF
-,-,TRBJ2-5,TRBV19,CASSIRVGYQETQYF
-,-,TRBJ2-2,TRBV9,CASTPNTGELFF
few,TRBD2,TRBJ2-3,TRBV12-3/TRBV12-4,CASSPRTSGRTRTDTQYF
-,-,TRBJ1-1,TRBV12-3/TRBV12-4,CASRTDSYSTEAFF
-,-,TRBJ1-1,TRBV19,CASRKEASNTEAFF
-,-,TRBJ2-7,TRBV7-6,CASSLEAGPSYEQYF
few,TRBD2,TRBJ2-6,TRBV5-4,CASSPRLGGSSGANVLTF
-,TRBD1,TRBJ1-1,TRBV6-5,CASSYPGTGSTTEAFF
-,-,TRBJ1-1,TRBV6-6,CASSSPTANTEAFF
few,-,TRBJ1-2,TRBV7-9,CASSGPAYGYTF
few,-,TRBJ2-3,TRBV25-1,CASSEYRGGGTDTQYF
-,-,TRBJ1-4,TRBV7-9,CASSLAGSTTNEKLFF
few,-,TRBJ2-7,TRBV24-1,CATSDSRSHSYEQYF
-,-,TRBJ2-1,TRBV11-3,CASSPFRGYNEQFF
few,TRBD1,TRBJ1-1,TRBV12-3/TRBV12-4,CASSVYRGPMTEAFF
few,TRBD1,TRBJ2-5,TRBV7-2,CASSLFTLGTVQQETQYF
many,TRBD2,TRBJ2-1,TRBV7-2,CASSSLAGVGNEQFF
-,TRBD1,TRBJ2-1,TRBV5-5,CASRSPGQGYNEQFF
few,TRBD1,TRBJ2-3,TRBV7-3,CASSLNGDRISTDTQYF
-,TRBD1,TRBJ2-7,TRBV6-5,CASSYYPRQGVYFEQYF
-,-,TRBJ1-6,TRBV20-1,CSARPGLDSPLHF
few,-,TRBJ1-2,TRBV4-2,CASSPPGRLNYGYTF
-,-,TRBJ2-7,TRBV7-6,CASKEGYEQYF
-,-,TRBJ2-1,TRBV7-8,CASSLAGVDNEQFF
-,TRBD1,TRBJ1-2,TRBV7-2,CASSLEGRGNYGYTF
-,-,TRBJ1-1,TRBV7-2,CASSLAREDEAFF
few,TRBD1,TRBJ1-6,TRBV4-1,CASSQGDRDNSPLHF
few,TRBD1,TRBJ2-2,TRBV24-1,CATSDPGTGDRDGELFF
few,TRBD2,TRBJ2-5,TRBV9,CASSVALAGGGETQYF
-,-,TRBJ1-5,TRBV30,CAWSEGSQPQHF
-,-,TRBJ1-1,TRBV14,CASSQLGGNTMNTEAFF
-,-,TRBJ2-4,TRBV6-5,CASSYSWGLGDIQYF
few,TRBD1,TRBJ1-5,TRBV19,CATCPGQAPNQPQHF
-,-,TRBJ2-1,TRBV20-1,CSARGLTGQFF
few,-,TRBJ1-2,TRBV6-1,CASSEGGSHYGYTF
-,-,TRBJ2-7,TRBV12-3/TRBV12-4,CASSFTKYEQYF
-,TRBD2,TRBJ2-3,TRBV12-3/TRBV12-4,CASRLAGGDTDTQYF
-,-,TRBJ1-5,TRBV24-1,CATSDRRGKDQPQHF
many,-,TRBJ2-7,TRBV12-3/TRBV12-4,CASSPGQPYEQYF